The rows below give T cell receptor beta chains drawn from one sample of a study of cytomegalovirus exposure and HLA in healthy donors. The assay was immunoSEQ multiplex PCR, and TCRdb's table has in-frame clones only and misses some. The sample includes around 190,000 clones, less than 85% of them seen just once. The sequenced sample was PBMCs. Receptors were obtained from a man aged 30-40 years in good health and CMV-seropositive. Each CDR3 is given with its conserved first and last residue. The order of the fields is V gene, clone size, J gene, D gene, CDR3 DNA, CDR3 protein. The D gene is left open where the match is weak. Some rows have no size entry. The others give once, few or many, or a class for an expanded clone.

TRBV19	NA	TRBJ1-6	NA	TGTGCCAGTACATACAGGGAGAATTCACCCCTCCACTTT	CASTYRENSPLHF
TRBV6-6	NA	TRBJ2-7	NA	TGTGCCAGCACCGCCGGGACATCAATCTCCTACGAGCAGTACTTC	CASTAGTSISYEQYF
TRBV6-6	few	TRBJ1-4	NA	TGTGCCAGCAGTTACAGCAGGGGAAGAGGGGAAAAACTGTTTTTT	CASSYSRGRGEKLFF
TRBV6-6	NA	TRBJ2-5	TRBD1	TGTGCCAGCAGGACCGGGACAGGGGTAGAGACCCAGTACTTC	CASRTGTGVETQYF
TRBV5-8	NA	TRBJ1-5	NA	TGTGCCAGCAGCGCGGGGGGCAATCAGCCCCAGCATTTT	CASSAGGNQPQHF
TRBV18	few	TRBJ2-1	TRBD2	TGTGCCAGCTCACAAACTAGCGGGAGTCTGGGTAGTGAGCAGTTCTTC	CASSQTSGSLGSEQFF
TRBV18	NA	TRBJ2-1	NA	TGTGCCAGCTCTCTCAATGAGCAGTTCTTC	CASSLNEQFF
TRBV5-6	NA	TRBJ2-7	TRBD2	TGTGCCAGCAGCTCCCGCCGCTCACTAGCGGGGGTGCTCCACCAGCAGTACTTC	CASSSRRSLAGVLHQQYF
TRBV7-2	NA	TRBJ2-1	NA	TGTGCCAGCAGCCGCAGTTCGTCCTACAATGAGCAGTTCTTC	CASSRSSSYNEQFF
TRBV5-1	NA	TRBJ2-1	NA	TGCGCCAGCAGCCGGGGAGGTAGGGGAAGCGATGAGCAGTTCTTC	CASSRGGRGSDEQFF
TRBV4-3	NA	TRBJ2-7	NA	TGCGCCAGCAGGGGGGGATCCGAGCAGTACTTC	CASRGGSEQYF
TRBV7-8	NA	TRBJ2-7	TRBD2	TGTGCCAGCAGCTCAAACCGGGGGGTTTCCTACGAGCAGTACTTC	CASSSNRGVSYEQYF
TRBV4-2	NA	TRBJ2-1	TRBD2	TGTGCCAGCAGCCAAGCCCTAGCGGGAGGGGGGAACAATGAGCAGTTCTTC	CASSQALAGGGNNEQFF
TRBV19	few	TRBJ1-1	NA	TGTGCCAGTAGTGGGGGGGGAGCTTACACTGAAGCTTTCTTT	CASSGGGAYTEAFF
TRBV5-4	NA	TRBJ2-5	TRBD2	TGTGCCAGCAGCTTGGGTCGGGGGGGCAGAGAGACCCAGTACTTC	CASSLGRGGRETQYF
TRBV4-2	NA	TRBJ2-3	TRBD2	TGTGCCAGCAGCCAAGGGGAGCCAGCGGGGACCTACACAGATACGCAGTATTTT	CASSQGEPAGTYTDTQYF
TRBV6-6	NA	TRBJ1-2	NA	TGTGCCAGCAGTTACGGGTTCCCAGGACTCGACTATGGCTACACCTTC	CASSYGFPGLDYGYTF
TRBV19	NA	TRBJ2-7	TRBD2	TGTGCCAGTAGGGGACTAGCTTCCTACGAGCAGTACTTC	CASRGLASYEQYF
TRBV28	NA	TRBJ2-7	TRBD2	TGTGCCAGCGGACCAATGGGACTAGCCTACGAGCAGTACTTC	CASGPMGLAYEQYF
TRBV7-2	NA	TRBJ1-5	NA	TGTGCCAGCAGCTTAGGACAGCTCAATCAGCCCCAGCATTTT	CASSLGQLNQPQHF
TRBV5-6	NA	TRBJ2-5	TRBD1	TGTGCCAGCAGCCGACAGGGTGGAGAGACCCAGTACTTC	CASSRQGGETQYF
TRBV28	NA	TRBJ2-7	NA	TGTGCCAGCATGCGGGTCGGTGGAGGCGAGCAGTACTTC	CASMRVGGGEQYF
TRBV5-1	few	TRBJ2-1	NA	TGCGCCAGCGGCCAGAGCGGTTCCTACAATGAGCAGTTCTTC	CASGQSGSYNEQFF
TRBV10-3	NA	TRBJ2-7	TRBD2	TGTGCCATCAGTGAATCACTAGCGCGGGCCTACGAGCAGTACTTC	CAISESLARAYEQYF
TRBV5-4	NA	TRBJ2-3	TRBD2	TGTGCCAGCAGCTTGGGCCCGCTAGCGGGGACAGATACGCAGTATTTT	CASSLGPLAGTDTQYF
TRBV4-2	NA	TRBJ2-3	TRBD2	TGTGCCAGCAGCCAAGGACTAGCGGGAACTAAGGATACGCAGTATTTT	CASSQGLAGTKDTQYF
TRBV5-8	NA	TRBJ1-5	NA	TGTGCCAGCAGCTTGGGAGACACTTACCAGCCCCAGCATTTT	CASSLGDTYQPQHF
TRBV28	NA	TRBJ1-5	NA	TGTGCCAGCGTCCAGGTTGGAGGTCAGCCCCAGCATTTT	CASVQVGGQPQHF
TRBV18	NA	TRBJ1-5	TRBD1	TGTGCCAGCTCGAAGGGACAGGGCGGGAATCAGCCCCAGCATTTT	CASSKGQGGNQPQHF
TRBV6-4	NA	TRBJ2-1	TRBD2	TGTGCCAGCAGTACCGGGACTAGTACGTACAATGAGCAGTTCTTC	CASSTGTSTYNEQFF
TRBV5-1	NA	TRBJ1-1	NA	TGCGCCAGCAGCTTGTGGCAGGATTCGAACACTGAAGCTTTCTTT	CASSLWQDSNTEAFF
TRBV9	few	TRBJ2-2	TRBD1	TGTGCCAGCAGCATACAGGGGCTGAGCACCGGGGAGCTGTTTTTT	CASSIQGLSTGELFF
TRBV28	NA	TRBJ2-7	TRBD2	TGTGCCAGCAGTTTATCTGGAACTAGCGGGACCTACGAGCAGTACTTC	CASSLSGTSGTYEQYF
TRBV29-1	NA	TRBJ2-5	NA	TGCAGCGCATCACAAGAGACCCAGTACTTC	CSASQETQYF
TRBV29-1	few	TRBJ2-5	TRBD2	TGCAGCGTTGACCCTAGCGGGGGAAAAGAGACCCAGTACTTC	CSVDPSGGKETQYF
TRBV20-1	NA	TRBJ2-7	NA	TGCAGTGCTAGTGGGGAGGTCGAGCAGTACTTC	CSASGEVEQYF
TRBV7-8	once	TRBJ1-2	TRBD1	TGTGCCAGCAGCTTTGATAGGGGGCTGGGAGGCTACACCTTC	CASSFDRGLGGYTF
TRBV7-8	few	TRBJ2-7	TRBD2	TGTGCCAGCAGCCCCAAGCGGGACCCATCCTACGAGCAGTACTTC	CASSPKRDPSYEQYF
TRBV12-5	once	TRBJ2-7	NA	TGTGCTAGTGGTCCAGGGACTGCAAGCTACGAGCAGTACTTC	CASGPGTASYEQYF
TRBV4-3	NA	TRBJ2-2	NA	TGCGCCAGCAGCCAGGAGAGGGCAGGGGTCACCGGGGAGCTGTTTTTT	CASSQERAGVTGELFF
TRBV28	few	TRBJ2-1	TRBD2	TGTGCCAGCAGTTGGAGCGGGAGTCCGGATGAGCAGTTCTTC	CASSWSGSPDEQFF
TRBV6-5	few	TRBJ1-2	NA	TGTGCCAGCAGTTACGGGGGGAACTATGGCTACACCTTC	CASSYGGNYGYTF
TRBV6-1	NA	TRBJ2-3	NA	TGTGCCAGTAGGGGGAACACAGATACGCAGTATTTT	CASRGNTDTQYF
TRBV5-4	NA	TRBJ2-3	TRBD1	TGTGCCAGCAGCTTGCCGGACAGGGGAGGAGATACGCAGTATTTT	CASSLPDRGGDTQYF
TRBV5-4	NA	TRBJ1-2	TRBD1	TGTGCCAGCAGCCGACAGGGGGCGGCTCTCTATGGCTACACCTTC	CASSRQGAALYGYTF
TRBV15	NA	TRBJ2-7	TRBD1	TGTGCCACCAGCAGAGCTGGACAGGGGTCCTACGAGCAGTACTTC	CATSRAGQGSYEQYF
TRBV9	NA	TRBJ2-7	TRBD1	TGTGCCAGCAGCGTCGGTCAGGGGGCACTGAGGGAGCAGTACTTC	CASSVGQGALREQYF
TRBV15	NA	TRBJ2-3	TRBD2	TGTGCCACCAACCTAGCGGGAGGGTCGGATACGCAGTATTTT	CATNLAGGSDTQYF
TRBV27	NA	TRBJ1-5	NA	TGTGCCAGCAGTTGGGAGATCAATCAGCCCCAGCATTTT	CASSWEINQPQHF
TRBV6-5	NA	TRBJ1-5	TRBD1	TGTGCCAGCAGTTCCCAGGGGGGTGCGGGGCAGCCCCAGCATTTT	CASSSQGGAGQPQHF
TRBV27	NA	TRBJ2-1	TRBD2	TGTGCCAGCAGCTTCTTGGGGACTAGCGGAGTTGCCCCCTACAATGAGCAGTTCTTC	CASSFLGTSGVAPYNEQFF
TRBV5-4	NA	TRBJ2-3	TRBD2	TGTGCCAGCAGCTTGCCTAGCGGGAGGAGCACAGATACGCAGTATTTT	CASSLPSGRSTDTQYF
TRBV5-6	once	TRBJ1-6	TRBD1	TGTGCCAGCGCAGGGGGGCTGGATTCACCCCTCCACTTT	CASAGGLDSPLHF
TRBV7-7	NA	TRBJ2-3	TRBD2	TGTGCTAGCAGCCTCGGACTAGCGGGAGGAACAGATACGCAGTATTTT	CASSLGLAGGTDTQYF
TRBV6-6	few	TRBJ2-7	TRBD1	TGTGCCAGCACCTCCTGGCGGACAGGGGGCTACGAGCAGTACTTC	CASTSWRTGGYEQYF
TRBV28	NA	TRBJ2-5	NA	TGTGCCAGCAGTTCCGGAGGGCGGCTACAAGAGACCCAGTACTTC	CASSSGGRLQETQYF
TRBV28	NA	TRBJ2-1	TRBD2	TGTGCCAGCAGTCGGACTAGCGGGAGGGATGAGCAGTTCTTC	CASSRTSGRDEQFF